This TCR beta chain is drawn from a study of T cell changes during pregnancy in multiple sclerosis. The table came from immunoSEQ multiplex PCR; TCRdb's copy has only in-frame clones and leaves some out. The table records around 110,000 clones, under 95% of them present only once. The specimen was peripheral blood, collected in the third trimester of pregnancy. The sequence was collected from a female donor in good health, enrolled as a control in a pregnancy study.

The CDR3 bases are TGCGCCAGCAGCCAAGCTAGCGGGGCCTACAATGAGCAGTTCTTC. Encoded protein: CASSQASGAYNEQFF. This rearrangement joins TRBV4-3 to TRBJ2-1; 9 bases match TRBD2. V gave up 1 base and J gave up 2 bases; unmatched junction bases: 0. CDR1 and CDR2 from the germline V gene are LGHNA and YSLEER. The CDR3 totals 15 residues.